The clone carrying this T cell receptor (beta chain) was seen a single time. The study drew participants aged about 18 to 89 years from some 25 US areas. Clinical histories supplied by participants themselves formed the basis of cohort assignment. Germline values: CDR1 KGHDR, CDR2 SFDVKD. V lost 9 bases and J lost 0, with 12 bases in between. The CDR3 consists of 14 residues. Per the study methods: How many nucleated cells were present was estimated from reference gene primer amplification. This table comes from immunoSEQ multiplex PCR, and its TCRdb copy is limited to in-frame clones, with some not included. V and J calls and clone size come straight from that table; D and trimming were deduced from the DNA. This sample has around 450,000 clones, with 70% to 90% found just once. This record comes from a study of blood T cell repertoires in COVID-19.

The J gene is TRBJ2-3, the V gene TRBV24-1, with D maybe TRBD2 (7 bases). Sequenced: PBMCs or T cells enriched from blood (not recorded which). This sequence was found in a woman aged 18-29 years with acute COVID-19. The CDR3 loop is CATSGGPSTDTQYF. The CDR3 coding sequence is TGTGCCACCTCGGGGGGCCCTAGCACAGATACGCAGTATTTT.